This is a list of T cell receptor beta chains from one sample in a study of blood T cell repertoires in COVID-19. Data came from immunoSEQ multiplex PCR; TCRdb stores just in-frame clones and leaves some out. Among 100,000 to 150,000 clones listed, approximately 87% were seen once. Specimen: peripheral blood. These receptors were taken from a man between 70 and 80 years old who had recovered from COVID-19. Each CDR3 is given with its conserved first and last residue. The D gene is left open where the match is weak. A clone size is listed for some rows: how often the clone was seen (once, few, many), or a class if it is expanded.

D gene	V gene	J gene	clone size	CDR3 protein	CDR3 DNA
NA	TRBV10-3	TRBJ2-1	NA	CAISVTAYNEQFF	TGTGCCATCAGTGTGACAGCCTACAATGAGCAGTTCTTC
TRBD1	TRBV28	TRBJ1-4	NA	CASRPWTGDEKLFF	TGTGCCAGCAGGCCTTGGACAGGGGATGAAAAACTGTTTTTT
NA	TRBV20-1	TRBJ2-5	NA	CSASHRQRVQYF	TGCAGTGCTAGTCACCGGCAGAGGGTCCAGTACTTC
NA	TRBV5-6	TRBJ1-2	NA	CASSRTENSYGYTF	TGTGCCAGCAGCCGGACAGAAAATTCTTATGGCTACACCTTC
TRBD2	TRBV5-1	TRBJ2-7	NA	CASSFFSGSHEQYF	TGCGCCAGCAGCTTTTTTAGCGGGAGCCACGAGCAGTACTTC
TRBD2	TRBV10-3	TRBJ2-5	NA	CAIGPSGHEETQYF	TGTGCCATCGGGCCTAGCGGGCATGAAGAGACCCAGTACTTC
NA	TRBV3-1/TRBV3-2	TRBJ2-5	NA	CASSHAAGRWTQYF	TGTGCCAGCAGCCACGCCGCGGGGCGTTGGACCCAGTACTTC
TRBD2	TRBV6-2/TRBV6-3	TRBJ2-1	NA	CASSYWTSGSLLYNEQFF	TGTGCCAGCAGTTACTGGACTAGCGGGAGCCTTTTGTACAATGAGCAGTTCTTC
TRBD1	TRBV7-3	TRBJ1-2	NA	CASSLRGDRGQAYGYTF	TGTGCCAGCAGCTTAAGGGGTGACAGGGGGCAGGCCTATGGCTACACCTTC
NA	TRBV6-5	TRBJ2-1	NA	CASRGRNEQFF	TGTGCCAGCAGGGGCCGCAATGAGCAGTTCTTC
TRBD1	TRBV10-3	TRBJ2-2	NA	CAISGQGDFGELFF	TGTGCCATCAGTGGACAGGGGGATTTCGGGGAGCTGTTTTTT
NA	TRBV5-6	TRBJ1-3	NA	CASSFSWSSGNTIYF	TGTGCCAGCAGCTTTAGTTGGAGCTCTGGAAACACCATATATTTT
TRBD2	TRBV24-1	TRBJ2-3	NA	CATSDRGGFVTDTQYF	TGTGCCACCAGTGATAGGGGAGGGTTTGTGACAGATACGCAGTATTTT
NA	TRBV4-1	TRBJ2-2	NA	CASSQGAAGELFF	TGCGCCAGCAGCCAAGGGGCAGCCGGGGAGCTGTTTTTT
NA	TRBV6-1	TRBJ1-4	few	CASSEPGYGREKLFF	TGTGCCAGCAGTGAGCCCGGGTACGGGAGGGAAAAACTGTTTTTT
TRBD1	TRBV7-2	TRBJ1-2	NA	CASSPGTGARGYTF	TGTGCCAGCAGCCCTGGGACAGGAGCAAGGGGCTACACCTTC
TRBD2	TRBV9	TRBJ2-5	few	CASSVGAGGAGGETQYF	TGTGCCAGCAGCGTAGGGGCGGGGGGCGCGGGTGGAGAGACCCAGTACTTC
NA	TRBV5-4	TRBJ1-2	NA	CASSPKDSNYGYTF	TGTGCCAGCAGCCCAAAGGACAGTAACTATGGCTACACCTTC
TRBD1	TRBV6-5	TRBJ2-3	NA	CASSYGGTGGKDTQYF	TGTGCCAGCAGTTATGGGGGGACAGGGGGTAAAGATACGCAGTATTTT
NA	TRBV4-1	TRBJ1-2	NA	CASSQAGNYGYTF	TGCGCCAGCAGCCAAGCCGGGAACTATGGCTACACCTTC
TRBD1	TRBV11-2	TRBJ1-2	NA	CASSPRRTGPSYGYTF	TGTGCCAGCAGCCCGCGGCGGACAGGGCCAAGTTATGGCTACACCTTC
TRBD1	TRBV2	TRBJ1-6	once	CASGGGTGVSPLHF	TGTGCCAGCGGTGGGGGGACAGGGGTTTCACCCCTCCACTTT
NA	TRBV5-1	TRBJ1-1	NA	CASSSTGGAEAFF	TGCGCCAGCAGTTCGACAGGAGGTGCTGAAGCTTTCTTT
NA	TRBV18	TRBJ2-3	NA	CASSPRTGTDTQYF	TGTGCCAGCTCACCACGGACAGGCACAGATACGCAGTATTTT
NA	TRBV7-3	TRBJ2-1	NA	CASSFQRYNEQFF	TGTGCCAGCAGCTTCCAGCGGTACAATGAGCAGTTCTTC
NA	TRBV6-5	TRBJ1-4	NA	CASSRTATNEKLFF	TGTGCCAGCAGTCGGACAGCAACTAATGAAAAACTGTTTTTT
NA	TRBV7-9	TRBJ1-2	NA	CASSQRTTYYGYTF	TGTGCCAGCAGCCAAAGGACAACCTACTATGGCTACACCTTC
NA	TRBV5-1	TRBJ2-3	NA	CASSVGSGGTDTQYF	TGCGCCAGCAGCGTGGGAAGTGGAGGCACAGATACGCAGTATTTT
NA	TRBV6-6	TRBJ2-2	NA	CASRDSGNTGELFF	TGTGCCAGCAGGGACAGCGGGAACACCGGGGAGCTGTTTTTT
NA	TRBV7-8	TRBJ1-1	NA	CASSFHMNTEAFF	TGTGCCAGCAGCTTTCACATGAACACTGAAGCTTTCTTT
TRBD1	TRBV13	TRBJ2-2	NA	CASSLGDRDTGELFF	TGTGCCAGCAGCTTAGGTGACAGGGACACCGGGGAGCTGTTTTTT
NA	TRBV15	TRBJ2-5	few	CATSWVAHSTETQYF	TGTGCCACCAGTTGGGTAGCCCATTCCACCGAAACCCAGTACTTC
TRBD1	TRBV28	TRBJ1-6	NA	CASSSLQGINSPLHF	TGTGCCAGCTCCAGTTTACAGGGGATCAATTCACCCCTCCACTTT
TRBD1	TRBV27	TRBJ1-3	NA	CASSSIGRGTGNTIYF	TGTGCCAGCAGTTCCATAGGCAGGGGGACTGGAAACACCATATATTTT
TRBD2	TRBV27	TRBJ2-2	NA	CASSPRRLGGTGELFF	TGTGCCAGCAGTCCCCGACGGCTCGGGGGGACCGGGGAGCTGTTTTTT
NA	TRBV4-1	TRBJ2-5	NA	CASSESAVRTGTRQETQYF	TGCGCCAGCAGCGAAAGTGCAGTCCGGACCGGGACACGACAAGAGACCCAGTACTTC
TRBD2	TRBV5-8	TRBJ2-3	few	CASSPGLAVPSTDTQYF	TGTGCCAGCAGCCCGGGACTAGCGGTGCCTTCCACAGATACGCAGTATTTT
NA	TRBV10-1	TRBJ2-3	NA	CASRSGTFGDTQYF	TGCGCCAGCAGGAGTGGTACCTTCGGTGATACGCAGTATTTT
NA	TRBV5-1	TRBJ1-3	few	CASSLGQVGNTIYF	TGCGCCAGCAGCTTGGGACAGGTCGGAAACACCATATATTTT
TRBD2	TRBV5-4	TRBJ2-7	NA	CASSREGTSGSLYEQYF	TGTGCCAGCAGCCGGGAAGGGACTAGCGGGAGTCTCTACGAGCAGTACTTC